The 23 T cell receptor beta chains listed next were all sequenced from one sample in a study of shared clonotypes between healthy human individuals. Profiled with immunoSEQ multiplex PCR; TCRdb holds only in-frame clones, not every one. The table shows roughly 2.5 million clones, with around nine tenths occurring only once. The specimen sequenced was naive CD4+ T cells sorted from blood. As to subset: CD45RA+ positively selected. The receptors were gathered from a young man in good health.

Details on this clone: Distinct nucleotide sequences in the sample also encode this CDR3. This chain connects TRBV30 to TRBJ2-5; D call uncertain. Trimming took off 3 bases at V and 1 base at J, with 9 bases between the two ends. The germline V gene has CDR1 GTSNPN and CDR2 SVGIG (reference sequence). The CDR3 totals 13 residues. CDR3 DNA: TGTGCCTGGAGCCCCGGTCTCCAAGAGACCCAGTACTTC. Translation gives CAWSPGLQETQYF.

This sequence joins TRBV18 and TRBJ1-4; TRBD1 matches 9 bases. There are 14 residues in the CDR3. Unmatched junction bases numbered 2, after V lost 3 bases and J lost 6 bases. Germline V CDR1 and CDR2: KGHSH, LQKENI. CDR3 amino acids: CASSPDRGDEKLFF. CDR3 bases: TGTGCCAGCTCACCGGACAGGGGCGATGAAAAACTGTTTTTT.

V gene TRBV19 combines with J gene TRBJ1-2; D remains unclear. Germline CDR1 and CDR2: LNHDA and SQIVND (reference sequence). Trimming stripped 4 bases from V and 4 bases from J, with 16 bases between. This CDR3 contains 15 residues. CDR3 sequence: CASSSDRHGGYGYTF. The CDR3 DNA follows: TGTGCCAGTAGTAGCGACCGACACGGTGGCTATGGCTACACCTTC.

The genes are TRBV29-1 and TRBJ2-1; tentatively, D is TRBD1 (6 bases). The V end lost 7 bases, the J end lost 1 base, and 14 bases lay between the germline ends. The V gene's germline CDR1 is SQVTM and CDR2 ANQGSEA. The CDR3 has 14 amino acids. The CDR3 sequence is CSAGLQGSYNEQFF. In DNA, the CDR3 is TGCAGCGCTGGCCTGCAGGGGTCCTACAATGAGCAGTTCTTC.

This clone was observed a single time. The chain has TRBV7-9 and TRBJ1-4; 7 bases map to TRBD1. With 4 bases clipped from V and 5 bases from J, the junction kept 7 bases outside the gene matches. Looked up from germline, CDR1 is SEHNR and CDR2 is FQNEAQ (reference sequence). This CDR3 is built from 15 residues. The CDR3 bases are TGTGCCAGCAGCTACAGACAGGGCTTGAATGAAAAACTGTTTTTT. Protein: CASSYRQGLNEKLFF.

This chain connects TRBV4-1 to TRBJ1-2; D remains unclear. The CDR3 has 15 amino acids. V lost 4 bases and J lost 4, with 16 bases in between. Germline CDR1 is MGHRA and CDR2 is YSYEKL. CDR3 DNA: TGCGCCAGCAGCCCGCTGGACGGGGTGGCCTATGGCTACACCTTC. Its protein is CASSPLDGVAYGYTF.

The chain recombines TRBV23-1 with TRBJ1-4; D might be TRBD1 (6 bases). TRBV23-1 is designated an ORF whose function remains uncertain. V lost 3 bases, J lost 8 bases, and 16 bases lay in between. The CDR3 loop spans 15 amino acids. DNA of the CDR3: TGCGCCAGCAGTCACCCCGGGGGGCCGGGGGAAAAACTGTTTTTT. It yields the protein CASSHPGGPGEKLFF.

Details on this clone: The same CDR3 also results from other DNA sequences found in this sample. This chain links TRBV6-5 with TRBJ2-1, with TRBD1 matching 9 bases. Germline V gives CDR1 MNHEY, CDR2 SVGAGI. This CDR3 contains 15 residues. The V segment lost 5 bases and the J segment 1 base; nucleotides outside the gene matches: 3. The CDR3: CASSRGQGSYNEQFF. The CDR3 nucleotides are TGTGCCAGCAGTAGGGGACAGGGATCCTACAATGAGCAGTTCTTC.

The DNA of the CDR3 is TGTGCCAGCAGCTTAGACGCTTTCAACAGGGTCACCGGGGAGCTGTTTTTT. It encodes CASSLDAFNRVTGELFF. This chain uses TRBV11-1 with TRBJ2-2, with D possibly being TRBD1 (6 bases). The CDR3 extends over 17 amino acids. Germline-derived CDR1 and CDR2 are SGHAT and FQDESV (reference sequence). The V end was cut by 1 base, the J end by 4 bases, with 16 bases between.

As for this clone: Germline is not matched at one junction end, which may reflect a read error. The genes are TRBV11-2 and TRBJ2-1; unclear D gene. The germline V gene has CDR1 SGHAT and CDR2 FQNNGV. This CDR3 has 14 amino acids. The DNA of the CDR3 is TGTGCCAGCAGCCTAGAAGCGACTTACAATGAGCAGTTCTTC. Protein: CASSLEATYNEQFF. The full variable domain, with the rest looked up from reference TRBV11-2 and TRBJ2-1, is EAGVAQSPRYKIIEKRQSVAFWCNPISGHATLYWYQQILGQGPKLLIQFQNNGVVDDSQLPKDRFSAERLKGVDSTLKIQPAKLEDSAVYLCASSLEATYNEQFFGPGTRLTVL.

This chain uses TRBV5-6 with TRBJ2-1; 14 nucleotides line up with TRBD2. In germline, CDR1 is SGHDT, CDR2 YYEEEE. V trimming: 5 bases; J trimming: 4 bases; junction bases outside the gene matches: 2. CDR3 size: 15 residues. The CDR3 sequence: CASSWTSGGYNEQFF. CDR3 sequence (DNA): TGTGCCAGCAGTTGGACTAGCGGGGGGTACAATGAGCAGTTCTTC.

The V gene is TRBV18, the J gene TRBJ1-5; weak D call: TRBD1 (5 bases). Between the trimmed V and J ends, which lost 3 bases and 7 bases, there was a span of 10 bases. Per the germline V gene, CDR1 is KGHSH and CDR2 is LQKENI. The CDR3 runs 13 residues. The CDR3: CASSPSQEQPQHF. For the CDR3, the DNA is TGTGCCAGCTCACCTTCACAGGAGCAGCCCCAGCATTTT. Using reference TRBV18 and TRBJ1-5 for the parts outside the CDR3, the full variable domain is NAGVMQNPRHLVRRRGQEARLRCSPMKGHSHVYWYRQLPEEGLKFMVYLQKENIIDESGMPKERFSAEFPKEGPSILRIQQVVRGDSAAYFCASSPSQEQPQHFGDGTRLSIL.

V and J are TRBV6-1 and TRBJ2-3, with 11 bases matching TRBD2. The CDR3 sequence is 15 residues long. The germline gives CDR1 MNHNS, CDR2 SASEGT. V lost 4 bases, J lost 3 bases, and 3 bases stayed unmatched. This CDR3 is CASSAGTSGTDTQYF. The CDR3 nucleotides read TGTGCCAGCAGTGCCGGGACTAGCGGTACAGATACGCAGTATTTT.

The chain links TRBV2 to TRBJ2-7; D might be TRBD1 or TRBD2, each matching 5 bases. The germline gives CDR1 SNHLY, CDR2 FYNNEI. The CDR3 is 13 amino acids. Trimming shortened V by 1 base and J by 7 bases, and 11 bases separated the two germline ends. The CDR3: CASSEGAEGEQYF. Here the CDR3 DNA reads TGTGCCAGCAGTGAAGGGGCCGAGGGGGAGCAGTACTTC.

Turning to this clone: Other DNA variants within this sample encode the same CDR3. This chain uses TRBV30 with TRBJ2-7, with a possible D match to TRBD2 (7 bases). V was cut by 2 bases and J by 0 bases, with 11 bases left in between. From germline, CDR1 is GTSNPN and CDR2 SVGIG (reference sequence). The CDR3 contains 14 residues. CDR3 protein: CAWSRGGSSYEQYF. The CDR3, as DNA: TGTGCCTGGAGTAGGGGGGGGAGCTCCTACGAGCAGTACTTC. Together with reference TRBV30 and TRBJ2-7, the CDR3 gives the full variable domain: SQTIHQWPATLVQPVGSPLSLECTVEGTSNPNLYWYRQAAGRGLQLLFYSVGIGQISSEVPQNLSASRPQDRQFILSSKKLLLSDSGFYLCAWSRGGSSYEQYFGPGTRLTVT.

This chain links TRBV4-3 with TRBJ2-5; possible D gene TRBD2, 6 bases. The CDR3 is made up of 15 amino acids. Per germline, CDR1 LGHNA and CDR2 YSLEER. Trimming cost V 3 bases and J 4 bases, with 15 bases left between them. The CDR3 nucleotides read TGCGCCAGCAGCCAGATACAGGACTACCGAGAGACCCAGTACTTC. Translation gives CASSQIQDYRETQYF.

The CDR3, as DNA: TGTGCCAGCAGTCCACGGGACAACTACGAGCAGTACTTC. It codes for CASSPRDNYEQYF. The chain uses TRBV6-6 and TRBJ2-7, with TRBD1 as a possible D gene (6 bases). Germline assignment: CDR1 MNHNY and CDR2 SVGAGI (reference sequence). V lost 5 bases, J lost 3 bases, and 11 bases lay in between. The CDR3 spans 13 residues.

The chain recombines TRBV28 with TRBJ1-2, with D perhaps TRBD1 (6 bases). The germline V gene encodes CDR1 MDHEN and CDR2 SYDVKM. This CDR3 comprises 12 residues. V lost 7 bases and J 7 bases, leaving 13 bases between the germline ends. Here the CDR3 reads CASKDNRVGYTF. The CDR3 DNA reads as TGTGCCAGCAAGGATAACAGGGTTGGCTACACCTTC.

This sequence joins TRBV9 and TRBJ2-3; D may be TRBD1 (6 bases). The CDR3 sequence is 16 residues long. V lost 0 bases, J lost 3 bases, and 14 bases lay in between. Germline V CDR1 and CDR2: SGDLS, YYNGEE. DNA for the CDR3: TGTGCCAGCAGCGTAGGAACAGGGCTTAAGACAGATACGCAGTATTTT. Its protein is CASSVGTGLKTDTQYF.

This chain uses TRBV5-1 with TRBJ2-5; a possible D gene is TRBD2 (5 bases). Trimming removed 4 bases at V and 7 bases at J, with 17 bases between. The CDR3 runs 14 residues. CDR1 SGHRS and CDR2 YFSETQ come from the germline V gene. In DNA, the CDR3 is TGCGCCAGCAGCCCGGCGGGTGCCGAGGGGACCCAGTACTTC. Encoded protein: CASSPAGAEGTQYF.

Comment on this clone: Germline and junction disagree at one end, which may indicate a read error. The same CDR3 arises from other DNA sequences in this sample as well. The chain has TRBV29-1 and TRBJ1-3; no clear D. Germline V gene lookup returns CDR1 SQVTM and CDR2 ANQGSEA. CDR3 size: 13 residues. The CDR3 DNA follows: TGTAGCGTTGATTCGGCAGTAGGGAACACCATATATTTT. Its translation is CSVDSAVGNTIYF.

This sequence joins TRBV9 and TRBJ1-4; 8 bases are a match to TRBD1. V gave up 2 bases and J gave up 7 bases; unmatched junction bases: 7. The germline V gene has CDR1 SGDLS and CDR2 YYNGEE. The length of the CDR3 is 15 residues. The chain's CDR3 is CASSVGTGAIEKLFF. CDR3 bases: TGTGCCAGCAGCGTCGGGACAGGCGCCATTGAAAAACTGTTTTTT.

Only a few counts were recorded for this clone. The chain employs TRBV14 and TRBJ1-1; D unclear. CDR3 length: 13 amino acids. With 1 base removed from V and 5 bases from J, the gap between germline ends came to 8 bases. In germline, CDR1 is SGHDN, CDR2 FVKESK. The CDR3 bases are TGTGCCAGCAGCCAAGGCGCGTTTACTGAAGCTTTCTTT. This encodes CASSQGAFTEAFF.